Below are 7 T cell receptor beta chains sequenced from a single sample in a study of shared clonotypes between healthy human individuals. The table came from immunoSEQ multiplex PCR; TCRdb's copy has only in-frame clones and leaves some out. Among roughly 300,000 clones listed, about nine tenths were seen once. The specimen sequenced was memory CD8+ T cells sorted from blood. As for subset: CD45RO+ cells pooled with CCR7-negative TemRA cells. These receptor sequences come from a man aged 18 to 29 in good health.

V usage is TRBV9 and J usage is TRBJ1-2, with 10 bases lining up with TRBD1. The CDR3 sequence is 15 residues long. Per the germline V gene, CDR1 is SGDLS and CDR2 is YYNGEE. Losses at the gene ends were 2 bases for V and 3 bases for J; bases not matched to a gene: 4. The CDR3, as DNA: TGTGCCAGCAGCGTTTGGGGACAGGGGTACTATGGCTACACCTTC. This codes for CASSVWGQGYYGYTF.

The CDR3 sequence: CASSVEGLSLNEQFF. DNA of the CDR3: TGTGCCAGCAGCGTAGAAGGACTGAGTCTGAATGAGCAGTTCTTC. This sequence joins TRBV9 and TRBJ2-1; TRBD2 might be the D (5 bases). CDR3 length: 15 amino acids. Germline values: CDR1 SGDLS, CDR2 YYNGEE. Trimming left V 0 bases short and J 7 bases short, with 14 bases between.

The genes are TRBV27 and TRBJ1-1, with TRBD1 matching over 9 bases. V lost 3 bases and J lost 7; bases outside the gene matches: 6. Germline values: CDR1 MNHEY, CDR2 SMNVEV (reference sequence). This CDR3 has 14 residues. The CDR3 reads CASSFGTGRSEAFF. The CDR3 DNA reads as TGTGCCAGCAGTTTTGGGACAGGGAGAAGTGAAGCTTTCTTT.

The CDR3, as DNA: TGTGCCAGCAGTTACTCGACTGAGCAGTTCTTC. It specifies CASSYSTEQFF. The rearrangement links TRBV6-5 to TRBJ2-1, with D unclear. The V and J ends lost 0 bases and 9 bases respectively, with 3 bases between them. CDR1 and CDR2 (germline): MNHEY, SVGAGI. The CDR3 is 11 amino acids.

The chain carries TRBV7-9 and TRBJ1-2; no clear D gene. Germline loops: CDR1 SEHNR, CDR2 FQNEAQ (reference sequence). Trimming removed 8 bases from V and 6 bases from J, with 4 bases in between. There are 9 residues in the CDR3. CDR3 protein: CASGDGYTF. CDR3 in DNA: TGTGCCAGCGGGGATGGCTACACCTTC.

The chain combines TRBV27 with TRBJ2-5, with TRBD1 matching over 11 bases. CDR3 size: 17 residues. V lost 5 bases and J lost 3; bases outside the gene matches: 11. The germline CDR1 and CDR2 sequences are MNHEY and SMNVEV (reference sequence). The CDR3 DNA is TGTGCCAGCAGTCCGACCGCCCCGGGACAGGGGGAAGAGACCCAGTACTTC. Its translation: CASSPTAPGQGEETQYF.

The V gene is TRBV28, the J gene TRBJ2-1; 9 nucleotides match TRBD2. The CDR3 has 15 residues. The germline CDR1 and CDR2 sequences are MDHEN and SYDVKM. V shed 3 bases and J 6 bases; nucleotides not matched to a gene: 6. For the CDR3, the DNA is TGTGCCAGCAGTTTGGCGGGGGGGATCGGCAATGAGCAGTTCTTC. This codes for CASSLAGGIGNEQFF. The full variable domain, its missing parts supplied by reference TRBV28 and TRBJ2-1, is DVKVTQSSRYLVKRTGEKVFLECVQDMDHENMFWYRQDPGLGLRLIYFSYDVKMKEKGDIPEGYSVSREKKERFSLILESASTNQTSMYLCASSLAGGIGNEQFFGPGTRLTVL.